This T cell receptor (beta chain) derives from a study of cytomegalovirus exposure and HLA in healthy donors. PCR used 60 Vbeta primers and 13 Jbeta primers. Only in-frame clones appear in the TCRdb table, and some are missing; sequencing was by immunoSEQ multiplex PCR. The data hold over 100,000 clones, with about 61% observed a single time. The trim removed 4 bases at V and 2 bases at J, leaving 4 bases unmatched. Germline V gene data show CDR1 as LNHDA and CDR2 as SQIVND (reference sequence). The CDR3 loop spans 15 amino acids. The sequencing sample was made of PBMCs. The chain joins TRBV19 to TRBJ2-5, with 10 nucleotides matching TRBD2. This clonotype was obtained from a woman in her 30s in good health and CMV-seronegative. The CDR3 is CASSTAGGGQETQYF. The CDR3 DNA is TGTGCCAGTAGTACAGCGGGAGGGGGACAAGAGACCCAGTACTTC.